Sequencing of this T cell receptor (beta chain) was carried out in a study of blood T cell repertoires in COVID-19. Overall study context: COVID-19 samples from acute and convalescent phases originated in the United States, Italy and Spain.

Looked up from germline, CDR1 is MDHEN and CDR2 is SYDVKM. The CDR3 loop spans 15 amino acids. With V trimmed by 6 bases and J by 2 bases, 0 bases remained unmatched. Some clones are missing from TCRdb's copy, which holds only in-frame ones; the method was immunoSEQ multiplex PCR. Of 20,000 to 25,000 clones in the sample, over 80% are singletons; the top ten hold around 23%. The genes are TRBV28 and TRBJ2-6; TRBD2 agrees at 11 bases. This receptor was taken from an elderly man with active or convalescent COVID-19. Material: peripheral blood. CDR3 DNA sequence: TGTGCCAGCAGGACTAGCGGGGCTGGGGCCAACGTCCTGACTTTC. Translated: CASRTSGAGANVLTF.